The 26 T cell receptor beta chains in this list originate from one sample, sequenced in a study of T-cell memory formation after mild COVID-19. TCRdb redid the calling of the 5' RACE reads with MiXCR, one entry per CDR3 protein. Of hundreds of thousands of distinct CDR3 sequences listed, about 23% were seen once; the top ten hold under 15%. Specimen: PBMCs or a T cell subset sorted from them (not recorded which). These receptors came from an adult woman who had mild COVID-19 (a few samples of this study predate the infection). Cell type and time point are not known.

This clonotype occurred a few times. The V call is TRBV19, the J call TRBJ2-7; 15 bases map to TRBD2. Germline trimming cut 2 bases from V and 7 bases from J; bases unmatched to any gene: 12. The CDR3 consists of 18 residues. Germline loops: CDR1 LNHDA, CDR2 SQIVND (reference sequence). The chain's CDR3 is CASSIFSAGLAGGGEQYF. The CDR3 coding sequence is TGTGCCAGTAGTATATTCTCGGCGGGACTAGCGGGAGGAGGTGAGCAGTACTTC.

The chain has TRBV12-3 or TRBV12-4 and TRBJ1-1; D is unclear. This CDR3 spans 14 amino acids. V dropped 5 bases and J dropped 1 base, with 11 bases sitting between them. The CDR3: CASSAGWENTEAFF. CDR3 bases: TGTGCCAGCAGTGCTGGATGGGAGAACACTGAAGCTTTCTTT.

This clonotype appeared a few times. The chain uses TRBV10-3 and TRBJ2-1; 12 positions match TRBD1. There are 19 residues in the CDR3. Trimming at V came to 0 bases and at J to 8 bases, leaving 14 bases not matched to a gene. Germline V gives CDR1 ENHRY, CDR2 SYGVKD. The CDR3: CAISESTGSPGTGGDEQFF. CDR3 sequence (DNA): TGTGCCATCAGTGAGTCGACAGGCTCCCCGGGGACAGGGGGCGATGAGCAGTTCTTC.

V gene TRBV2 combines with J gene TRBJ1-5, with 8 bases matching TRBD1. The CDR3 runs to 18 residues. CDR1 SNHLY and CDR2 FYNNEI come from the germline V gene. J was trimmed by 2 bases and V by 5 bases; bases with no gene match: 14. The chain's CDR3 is CASSNKVPAGQGNQPQHF. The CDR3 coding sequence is TGTGCCAGCAGTAACAAAGTCCCCGCGGGACAGGGCAATCAGCCCCAGCATTTT. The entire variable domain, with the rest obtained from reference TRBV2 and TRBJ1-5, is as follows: EPEVTQTPSHQVTQMGQEVILRCVPISNHLYFYWYRQILGQKVEFLVSFYNNEISEKSEIFDDQFSVERPDGSNFTLKIRSTKLEDSAMYFCASSNKVPAGQGNQPQHFGDGTRLSIL.

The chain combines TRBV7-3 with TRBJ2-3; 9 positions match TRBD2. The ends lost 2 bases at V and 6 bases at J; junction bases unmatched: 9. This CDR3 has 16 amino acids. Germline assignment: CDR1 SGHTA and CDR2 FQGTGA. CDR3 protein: CASSLSPSGGPDTQYF. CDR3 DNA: TGTGCCAGCAGCTTATCGCCCAGCGGGGGGCCGGATACGCAGTATTTT.

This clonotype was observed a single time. The CDR3, as DNA: TGTGCCAGCAGCCAAGAAAACCAAGCCAAAAACATTCAGTACTTC. Translating it yields CASSQENQAKNIQYF. J is TRBJ2-4 and V is TRBV6-6; D not resolved. The CDR3 is 15 residues long. V lost 6 bases, J lost 0 bases, and 12 bases lay in between. Germline V gene data show CDR1 as MNHNY and CDR2 as SVGAGI (reference sequence).

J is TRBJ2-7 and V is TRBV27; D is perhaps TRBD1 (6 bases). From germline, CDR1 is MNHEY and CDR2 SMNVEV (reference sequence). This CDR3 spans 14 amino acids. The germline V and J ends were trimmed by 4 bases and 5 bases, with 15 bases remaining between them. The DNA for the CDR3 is TGTGCCAGCAGTTATGGGCAGGGGATCCACGAGCAGTACTTC. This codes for CASSYGQGIHEQYF.

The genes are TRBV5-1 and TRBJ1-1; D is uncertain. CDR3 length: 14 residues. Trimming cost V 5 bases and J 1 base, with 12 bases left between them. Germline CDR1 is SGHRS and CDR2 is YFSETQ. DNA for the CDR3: TGCGCCAGCAGAATGAGATCTTCGAACACTGAAGCTTTCTTT. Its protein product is CASRMRSSNTEAFF.

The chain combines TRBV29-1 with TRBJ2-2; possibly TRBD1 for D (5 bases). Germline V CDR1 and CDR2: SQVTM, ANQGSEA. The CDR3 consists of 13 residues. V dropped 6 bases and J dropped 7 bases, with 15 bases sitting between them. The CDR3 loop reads CSVASGQGGELFF. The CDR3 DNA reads TGCAGCGTGGCTAGTGGGCAGGGCGGGGAGCTGTTTTTT.

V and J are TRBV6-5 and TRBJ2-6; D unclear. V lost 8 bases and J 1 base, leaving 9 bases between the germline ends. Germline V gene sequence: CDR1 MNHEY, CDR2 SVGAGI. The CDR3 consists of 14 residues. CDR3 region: CASSDMSGANVLTF. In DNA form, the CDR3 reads TGTGCCAGCTCCGACATGTCTGGGGCCAACGTCCTGACTTTC.

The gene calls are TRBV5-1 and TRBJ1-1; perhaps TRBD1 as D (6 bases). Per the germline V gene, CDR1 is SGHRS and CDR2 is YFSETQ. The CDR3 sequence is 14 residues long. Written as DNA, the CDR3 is TGCGCTTGTAGATCGGACAGATCGAACACTGAAGCTTTCTTT. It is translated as CACRSDRSNTEAFF.

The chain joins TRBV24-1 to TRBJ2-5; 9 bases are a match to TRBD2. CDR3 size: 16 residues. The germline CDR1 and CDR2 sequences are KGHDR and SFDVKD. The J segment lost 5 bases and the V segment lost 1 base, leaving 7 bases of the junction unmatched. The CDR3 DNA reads TGTGCCACCAGTGATTTTTCAGAGCGGGAGGCGGAGACCCAGTACTTC. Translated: CATSDFSEREAETQYF.

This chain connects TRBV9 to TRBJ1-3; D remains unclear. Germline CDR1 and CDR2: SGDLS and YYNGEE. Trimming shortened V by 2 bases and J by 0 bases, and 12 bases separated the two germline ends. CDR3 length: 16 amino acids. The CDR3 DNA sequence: TGTGCCAGCAGCGTTGCGATTGGGAACTCTGGAAACACCATATATTTT. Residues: CASSVAIGNSGNTIYF.

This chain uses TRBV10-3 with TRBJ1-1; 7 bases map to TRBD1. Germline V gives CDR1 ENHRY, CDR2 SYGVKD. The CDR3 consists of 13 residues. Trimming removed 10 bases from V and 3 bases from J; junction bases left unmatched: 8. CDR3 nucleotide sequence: TGTGCCACGACCGGACAGGTCGACACTGAAGCTTTCTTT. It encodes CATTGQVDTEAFF.

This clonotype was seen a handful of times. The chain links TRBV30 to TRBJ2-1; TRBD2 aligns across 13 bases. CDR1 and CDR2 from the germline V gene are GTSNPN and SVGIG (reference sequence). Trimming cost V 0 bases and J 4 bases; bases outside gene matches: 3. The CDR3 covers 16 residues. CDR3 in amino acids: CAWSVLGLAGYNEQFF. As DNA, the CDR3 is TGTGCCTGGAGTGTATTGGGACTAGCGGGATACAATGAGCAGTTCTTC.

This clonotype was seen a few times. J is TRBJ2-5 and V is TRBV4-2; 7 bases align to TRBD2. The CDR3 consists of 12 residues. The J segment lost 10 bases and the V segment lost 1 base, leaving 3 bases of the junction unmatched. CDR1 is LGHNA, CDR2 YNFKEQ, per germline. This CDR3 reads CASSQGGTIQYF. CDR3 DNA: TGTGCCAGCAGCCAAGGGGGGACTATCCAGTACTTC.

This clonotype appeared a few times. CDR3 protein: CASSATEGATDTQYF. The CDR3 DNA reads TGTGCCAGCAGCGCGACGGAAGGGGCCACAGATACGCAGTATTTT. The rearrangement links TRBV7-8 to TRBJ2-3; possible D gene TRBD1, 5 bases. V gave up 5 bases and J gave up 2 bases, with 14 bases separating them. CDR3 length: 15 residues. In germline, CDR1 is SGHVS, CDR2 FQNEAQ.

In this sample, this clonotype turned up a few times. The CDR3 loop reads CASSQSGTSTDTQYF. As DNA, the CDR3 is TGCGCCAGCAGCCAGAGCGGGACTAGCACAGATACGCAGTATTTT. The V call is TRBV5-1, the J call TRBJ2-3; 7 bases are a match to TRBD2. The CDR3 is 15 amino acids. Per germline, CDR1 SGHRS and CDR2 YFSETQ. Losses at the gene ends were 4 bases for V and 0 bases for J; bases not matched to a gene: 5.

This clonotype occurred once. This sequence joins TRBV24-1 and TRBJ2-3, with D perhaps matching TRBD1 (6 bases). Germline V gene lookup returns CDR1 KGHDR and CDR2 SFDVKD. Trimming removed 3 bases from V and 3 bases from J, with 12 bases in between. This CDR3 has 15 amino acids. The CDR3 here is CATSDQGQITDTQYF. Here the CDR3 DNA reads TGTGCCACCAGTGATCAAGGACAGATTACAGATACGCAGTATTTT.

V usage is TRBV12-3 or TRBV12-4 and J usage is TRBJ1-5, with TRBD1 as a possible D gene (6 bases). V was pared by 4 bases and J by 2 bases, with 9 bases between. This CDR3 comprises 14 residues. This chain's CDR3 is CASSWAGGNQPQHF. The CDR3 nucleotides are TGTGCCAGCAGTTGGGCAGGGGGCAATCAGCCCCAGCATTTT.

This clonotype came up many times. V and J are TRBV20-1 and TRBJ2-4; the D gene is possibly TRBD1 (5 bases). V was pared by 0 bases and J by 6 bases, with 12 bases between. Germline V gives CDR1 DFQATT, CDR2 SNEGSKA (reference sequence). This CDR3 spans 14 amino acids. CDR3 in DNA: TGCAGTGCTAGAGATATAAGGGGTCGAAACATTCAGTACTTC. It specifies CSARDIRGRNIQYF.

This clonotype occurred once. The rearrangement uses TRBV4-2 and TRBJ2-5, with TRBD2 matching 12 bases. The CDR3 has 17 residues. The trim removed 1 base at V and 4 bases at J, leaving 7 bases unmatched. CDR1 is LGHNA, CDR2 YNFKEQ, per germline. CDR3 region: CASSQGTSGDLRETQYF. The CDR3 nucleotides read TGTGCCAGCAGCCAAGGGACTAGCGGGGACCTCAGAGAGACCCAGTACTTC.

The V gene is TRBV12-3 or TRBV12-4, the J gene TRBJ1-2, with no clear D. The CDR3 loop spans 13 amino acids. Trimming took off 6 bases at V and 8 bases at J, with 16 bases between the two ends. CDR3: CASSLPPQEGYTF. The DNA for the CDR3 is TGTGCCAGCAGCCTCCCGCCCCAGGAGGGCTACACCTTC.

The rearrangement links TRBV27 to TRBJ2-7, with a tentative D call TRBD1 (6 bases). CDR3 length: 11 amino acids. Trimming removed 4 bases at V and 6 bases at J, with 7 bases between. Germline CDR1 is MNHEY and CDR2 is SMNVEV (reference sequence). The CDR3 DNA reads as TGTGCCAGCAGTTCACAGGGCGAGCAGTACTTC. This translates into CASSSQGEQYF.

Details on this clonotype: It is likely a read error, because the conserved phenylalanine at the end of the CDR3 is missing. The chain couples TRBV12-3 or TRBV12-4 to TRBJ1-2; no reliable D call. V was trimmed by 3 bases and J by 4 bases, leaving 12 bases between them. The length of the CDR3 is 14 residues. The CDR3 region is CASSLGTAVYGYTL. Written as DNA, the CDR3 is TGTGCCAGCAGTTTGGGCACCGCGGTCTATGGCTACACCTTA.

The chain's CDR3 is CSVDGTGVNTEAFF. In DNA form, the CDR3 reads TGCAGCGTTGACGGGACAGGGGTGAACACTGAAGCTTTCTTT. The chain links TRBV29-1 to TRBJ1-1; 10 bases match TRBD1. The CDR3 has 14 amino acids. Germline V gives CDR1 SQVTM, CDR2 ANQGSEA. The trim removed 3 bases at V and 0 bases at J, leaving 1 base unmatched. Together with reference TRBV29-1 and TRBJ1-1, the CDR3 gives the full variable domain: SAVISQKPSRDICQRGTSLTIQCQVDSQVTMMFWYRQQPGQSLTLIATANQGSEATYESGFVIDKFPISRPNLTFSTLTVSNMSPEDSSIYLCSVDGTGVNTEAFFGQGTRLTVV.